The entry that follows covers one TCR beta chain sequence. The CDR3 extends over 16 amino acids. Germline V gene data show CDR1 as SGHDT and CDR2 as YYEEEE. Trimming removed 0 bases from V and 0 bases from J, with 10 bases in between. The data originate from a study of blood T cell repertoires in COVID-19. At the level of the study: T cells, B-cell-depleted T cells, or PBMCs supplied cDNA or gDNA.

Source study methods: Reference gene primer amplification yielded estimated nucleated cell counts. Only in-frame clones appear in the TCRdb table, and some are missing; sequencing was by immunoSEQ multiplex PCR. V, J and clone size reflect that table, while D and trimming were determined from the DNA. Seen here are 310,000 or so clones, 70% to 90% observed once, and the top ten hold over 1%. The sequencing sample was made of peripheral blood. The rearrangement links TRBV5-6 to TRBJ1-3; no clear D. The clonotype originates from a man aged 70-80 years with acute or convalescent COVID-19. CDR3 amino acids: CASSLGGPGSGNTIYF. The CDR3 DNA is TGTGCCAGCAGCTTGGGTGGGCCCGGCTCTGGAAACACCATATATTTT.